Following are 13 T cell receptor beta chains from one sample sequenced in a study of OX40 agonist ivuxolimab in advanced cancers. Measured with immunoSEQ multiplex PCR; TCRdb has only the in-frame clones, and not every one. The table has about 96,000 clones, roughly four fifths seen once. The input for sequencing was CD4+ or CD8+ T cells sorted from blood, taken in a trial of the OX40 agonist ivuxolimab. These receptors were collected from an adult with an advanced solid tumor such as melanoma, head and neck, liver or kidney cancer.

The V gene is TRBV12-5, the J gene TRBJ2-2, with 9 positions matching TRBD2. The trim removed 0 bases at V and 4 bases at J, leaving 24 bases unmatched. The CDR3 runs to 23 residues. CDR1 is LGHNT and CDR2 is FRNRAP in the germline V gene. CDR3: CASGLVRSSGIGAGGERTGELFF. The CDR3 DNA follows: TGTGCTAGTGGTTTGGTACGGAGTAGCGGGATCGGAGCGGGGGGAGAACGCACCGGGGAGCTGTTTTTT. The variable domain in full, with the rest retrieved from reference TRBV12-5 and TRBJ2-2, is DARVTQTPRHKVTEMGQEVTMRCQPILGHNTVFWYRQTMMQGLELLAYFRNRAPLDDSGMPKDRFSAEMPDATLATLKIQPSEPRDSAVYFCASGLVRSSGIGAGGERTGELFFGEGSRLTVL.

The gene calls are TRBV7-2 and TRBJ2-7; 9 nucleotides agree with TRBD1. The V gene end was trimmed by 5 bases and the J gene end by 2 bases; junction bases not matched to a gene: 7. This CDR3 region has 15 residues. Germline assignment: CDR1 SGHTA and CDR2 FQGNSA. The CDR3 nucleotides are TGTGCCAGCAGCACCCGGACAGGGGCCCCCTACGAGCAGTACTTC. Translation: CASSTRTGAPYEQYF.

This clone is judged medium-sized (0.01 to 0.1%). CDR3 in DNA: TGCGCCAGCAGCCAAGATTTTGGCAGGGTCACTGAAGCTTTCTTT. It encodes CASSQDFGRVTEAFF. The rearrangement uses TRBV4-1 and TRBJ1-1, with D possibly TRBD1 on 5 matching bases. The CDR3 sequence is 15 residues long. V dropped 0 bases and J dropped 4 bases, with 12 bases sitting between them. Looked up from germline, CDR1 is MGHRA and CDR2 is YSYEKL.

V and J are TRBV30 and TRBJ1-1; no clear D. CDR1 is GTSNPN and CDR2 is SVGIG in the germline V gene (reference sequence). The CDR3 consists of 12 residues. With 0 bases removed from V and 7 bases from J, the gap between germline ends came to 9 bases. Written as DNA, the CDR3 is TGTGCCTGGAGTGTAGGTCAGAGTGAAGCTTTCTTT. Translating gives CAWSVGQSEAFF. The whole variable domain, filled in from reference TRBV30 and TRBJ1-1, reads SQTIHQWPATLVQPVGSPLSLECTVEGTSNPNLYWYRQAAGRGLQLLFYSVGIGQISSEVPQNLSASRPQDRQFILSSKKLLLSDSGFYLCAWSVGQSEAFFGQGTRLTVV.

The chain is built from TRBV11-2 and TRBJ2-1; 10 positions match TRBD2. The CDR3 has 17 residues. Losses at the gene ends were 2 bases for V and 10 bases for J; bases not matched to a gene: 14. Per the germline V gene, CDR1 is SGHAT and CDR2 is FQNNGV. CDR3 region: CASSLLLAGVRREEQFF. CDR3 bases: TGTGCCAGCAGCTTACTTCTAGCGGGAGTCCGCCGGGAAGAGCAGTTCTTC. The variable domain in full, completed from reference TRBV11-2 and TRBJ2-1, reads EAGVAQSPRYKIIEKRQSVAFWCNPISGHATLYWYQQILGQGPKLLIQFQNNGVVDDSQLPKDRFSAERLKGVDSTLKIQPAKLEDSAVYLCASSLLLAGVRREEQFFGPGTRLTVL.

The chain couples TRBV2 to TRBJ2-1; D uncertain. The CDR3 has 14 residues. V lost 1 base to trimming and J lost 11 bases, with 15 bases between them. Germline V CDR1 and CDR2: SNHLY, FYNNEI. The CDR3, as DNA: TGTGCCAGCAGTGAAGGGTTACGGACCCAAAAGCAGTTCTTC. Translated, it gives CASSEGLRTQKQFF.

The chain combines TRBV6-5 with TRBJ1-5, with a tentative D call TRBD1 (5 bases). The length of the CDR3 is 13 residues. The V and J ends lost 8 bases and 2 bases respectively, with 10 bases between them. CDR1 and CDR2 from the germline V gene are MNHEY and SVGAGI. The CDR3: CASSEGRNQPQHF. As DNA, the CDR3 is TGTGCCAGCTCGGAGGGGCGCAATCAGCCCCAGCATTTT.

The J gene is TRBJ1-1, the V gene TRBV19; D is uncertain. The CDR3 length is 14 residues. From germline, CDR1 is LNHDA and CDR2 SQIVND (reference sequence). Trimming removed 3 bases from V and 2 bases from J, with 10 bases in between. DNA for the CDR3: TGTGCCAGTAGTATCGCCAGTTTTAACACTGAAGCTTTCTTT. It is translated as CASSIASFNTEAFF.

The chain is built from TRBV5-1 and TRBJ1-1; D uncertain. This CDR3 is 12 amino acids long. Trimming took off 6 bases at V and 1 base at J, with 7 bases between the two ends. Germline V gene lookup returns CDR1 SGHRS and CDR2 YFSETQ. For the CDR3, the DNA is TGCGCCAGCAAGTTAGGGAACACTGAAGCTTTCTTT. This translates into CASKLGNTEAFF.

The V and J genes are TRBV5-1 and TRBJ2-1, with D maybe TRBD2 (6 bases). The CDR3 runs 12 residues. Trimming left V 2 bases short and J 8 bases short, with 8 bases between. Germline CDR1 is SGHRS and CDR2 is YFSETQ. The CDR3 coding sequence is TGCGCCAGCAGCTTAGCGGGTGATGAGCAGTTCTTC. Its protein product is CASSLAGDEQFF.

The V gene is TRBV7-9, the J gene TRBJ2-7, with D unresolved. Trimming cost V 4 bases and J 4 bases, with 2 bases left between them. The germline V gene has CDR1 SEHNR and CDR2 FQNEAQ (reference sequence). The CDR3 loop spans 10 amino acids. The CDR3 DNA follows: TGTGCCAGCAGCTATTACGAGCAGTACTTC. Translating gives CASSYYEQYF.

This chain links TRBV19 with TRBJ2-2; D call uncertain. Trimming shortened V by 5 bases and J by 9 bases, and 13 bases separated the two germline ends. The CDR3 is made up of 13 amino acids. The germline CDR1 and CDR2 sequences are LNHDA and SQIVND (reference sequence). For the CDR3, the DNA is TGTGCCAGTAGTCCCCGGCCTGGCCGGGAGCTGTTTTTT. Its translation: CASSPRPGRELFF.

This chain connects TRBV19 to TRBJ1-5, with TRBD1 matching 7 bases. CDR1 is LNHDA, CDR2 SQIVND, per germline (reference sequence). The trim removed 10 bases at V and 0 bases at J, leaving 6 bases unmatched. The CDR3 runs 14 residues. The CDR3 loop is CATVDRDSNQPQHF. In DNA, the CDR3 is TGTGCCACCGTCGACAGGGATAGCAATCAGCCCCAGCATTTT.